These 7 T cell receptor beta chains came from one sample sequenced in a study of blood T cell repertoires in COVID-19. Sequencing used immunoSEQ multiplex PCR; TCRdb keeps in-frame clones, though not all of them. The sample holds 350,000 to 450,000 clones; about 88% are singletons and the top ten take about 1.4%. The specimen was PBMCs or T cells enriched from blood (not recorded which). These receptors were obtained from a young woman who had been exposed to COVID-19.

This clone appeared once. The chain recombines TRBV19 with TRBJ2-1; TRBD2 agrees at 9 bases. From germline, CDR1 is LNHDA and CDR2 SQIVND (reference sequence). J was trimmed by 8 bases and V by 7 bases; bases with no gene match: 12. This CDR3 has 15 amino acids. In nucleotides, the CDR3 is TGTGCCAGTAAACAGCGGGGGGCCGTCGGAGATGAGCAGTTCTTC. Protein product: CASKQRGAVGDEQFF. Complete variable domain (other parts from reference TRBV19 and TRBJ2-1): DGGITQSPKYLFRKEGQNVTLSCEQNLNHDAMYWYRQDPGQGLRLIYYSQIVNDFQKGDIAEGYSVSREKKESFPLTVTSAQKNPTAFYLCASKQRGAVGDEQFFGPGTRLTVL.

This chain joins TRBV19 and TRBJ2-2; a weak D match, TRBD2 (6 bases). The length of the CDR3 is 16 residues. CDR1 is LNHDA, CDR2 SQIVND, per germline (reference sequence). The germline V and J ends were trimmed by 4 bases and 4 bases, with 16 bases remaining between them. The CDR3 coding sequence is TGTGCCAGTAGTAGCAGGTTCGGGAGTGGCACCGGGGAGCTGTTTTTT. It translates to CASSSRFGSGTGELFF.

V usage is TRBV21-1 and J usage is TRBJ1-2. TRBV21-1 represents a pseudogene. The CDR3 is 17 amino acids. DNA of the CDR3: TGTGCCAGCAGCAAAGGAATCGACGGGAGGGGAGACTATGGCTACACCTTC. This codes for CASSKGIDGRGDYGYTF.

V gene TRBV4-2 combines with J gene TRBJ2-5; 9 bases agree with TRBD2. Per germline, CDR1 LGHNA and CDR2 YNFKEQ. The V segment lost 1 base and the J segment 5 bases; nucleotides outside the gene matches: 8. The CDR3 has 16 amino acids. The CDR3 bases are TGTGCCAGCAGCCAAGGGGCGGGAGGGGCAGGGGAGACCCAGTACTTC. This codes for CASSQGAGGAGETQYF.

Of note for this clone: The sample contains more than one DNA sequence encoding this CDR3. The chain employs TRBV6-5 and TRBJ2-7; TRBD2 is a possible D gene (6 bases). The CDR3 extends over 15 amino acids. The germline gives CDR1 MNHEY, CDR2 SVGAGI. V was shortened by 0 bases and J by 3 bases, with 12 bases between the two germline ends. This chain's CDR3 is CASSYSGGGNYEQYF. The CDR3 bases are TGTGCCAGCAGTTACTCGGGAGGTGGGAACTACGAGCAGTACTTC.

The rearrangement links TRBV7-2 to TRBJ2-2; 9 bases align to TRBD2. Germline values: CDR1 SGHTA, CDR2 FQGNSA. This CDR3 spans 18 amino acids. The trim removed 2 bases at V and 2 bases at J, leaving 9 bases unmatched. CDR3 DNA sequence: TGTGCCAGCAGCTTATTTACCAGCGGGGGGATTAACACCGGGGAGCTGTTTTTT. This translates into CASSLFTSGGINTGELFF.

The chain combines TRBV5-6 with TRBJ2-7; D gene unclear. CDR3 length: 14 amino acids. Trimming removed 2 bases from V and 4 bases from J, with 13 bases in between. CDR1 is SGHDT, CDR2 YYEEEE, per germline. Here the CDR3 reads CASSFPGDGYEQYF. The CDR3 DNA reads TGTGCCAGCAGCTTCCCGGGTGACGGATACGAGCAGTACTTC.